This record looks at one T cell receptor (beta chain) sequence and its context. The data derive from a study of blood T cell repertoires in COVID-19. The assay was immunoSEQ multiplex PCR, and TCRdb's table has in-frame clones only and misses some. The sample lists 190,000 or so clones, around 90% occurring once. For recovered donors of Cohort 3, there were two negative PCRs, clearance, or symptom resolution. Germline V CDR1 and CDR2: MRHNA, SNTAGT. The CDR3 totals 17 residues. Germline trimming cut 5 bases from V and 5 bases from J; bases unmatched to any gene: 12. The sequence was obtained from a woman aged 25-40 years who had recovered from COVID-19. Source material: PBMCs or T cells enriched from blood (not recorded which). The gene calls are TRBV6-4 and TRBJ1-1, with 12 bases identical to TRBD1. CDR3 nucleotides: TGTGCCAGCAGTCCGTCTAGGGGACAGGGGGCCTATACTGAAGCTTTCTTT. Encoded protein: CASSPSRGQGAYTEAFF.